The T cell receptor beta chain described here comes from a study of cytomegalovirus exposure and HLA in healthy donors. Study at large: The Caucasian-associated ancestry cluster held about 80% of a few hundred genotyped donors.

Germline CDR1 is GTSNPN and CDR2 is SVGIG (reference sequence). V lost 2 bases to trimming and J lost 1 base; unmatched junction nucleotides: 4. The CDR3 runs 14 residues. PCR amplification relied on 60 Vbeta primers (plus 13 Jbeta primers). TCRdb's table, derived via immunoSEQ multiplex PCR, lists solely in-frame clones and lacks some. The profile shows 130,000 to 150,000 clones, just under 85% of them singletons. This clone was seen a single time. This clonotype was obtained from a man in his forties or fifties in good health and CMV-seropositive. The rearrangement joins TRBV30 to TRBJ1-1; 7 positions match TRBD1. The sample comprised PBMCs. CDR3 sequence: CAWSMGQSNTEAFF. CDR3 sequence (DNA): TGTGCCTGGAGTATGGGACAGTCGAACACTGAAGCTTTCTTT.